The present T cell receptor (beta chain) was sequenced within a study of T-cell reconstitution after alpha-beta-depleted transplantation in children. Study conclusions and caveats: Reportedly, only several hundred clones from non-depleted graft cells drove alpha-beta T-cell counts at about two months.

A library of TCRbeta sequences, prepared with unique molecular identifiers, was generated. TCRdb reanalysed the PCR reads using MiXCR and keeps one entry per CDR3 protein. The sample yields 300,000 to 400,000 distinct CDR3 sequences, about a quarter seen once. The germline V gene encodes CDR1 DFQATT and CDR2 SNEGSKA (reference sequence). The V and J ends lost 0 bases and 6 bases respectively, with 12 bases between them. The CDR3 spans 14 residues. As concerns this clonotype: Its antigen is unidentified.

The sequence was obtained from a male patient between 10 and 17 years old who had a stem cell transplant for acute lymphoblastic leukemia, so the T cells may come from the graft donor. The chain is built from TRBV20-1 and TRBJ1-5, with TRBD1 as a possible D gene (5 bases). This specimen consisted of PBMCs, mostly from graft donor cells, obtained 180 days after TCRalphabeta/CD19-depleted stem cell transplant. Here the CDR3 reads CSARDPQGAQPQHF. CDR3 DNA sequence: TGCAGTGCTAGAGATCCCCAGGGAGCTCAGCCCCAGCATTTT.